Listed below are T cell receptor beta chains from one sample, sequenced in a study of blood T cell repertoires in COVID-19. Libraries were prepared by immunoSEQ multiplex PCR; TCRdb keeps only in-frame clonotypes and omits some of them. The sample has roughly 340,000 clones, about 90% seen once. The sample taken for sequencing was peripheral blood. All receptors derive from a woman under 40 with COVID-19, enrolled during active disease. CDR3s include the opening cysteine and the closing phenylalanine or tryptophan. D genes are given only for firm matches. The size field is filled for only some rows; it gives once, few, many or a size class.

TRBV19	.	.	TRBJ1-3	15	CASSFQGQAGNTIYF	TGTGCCAGTAGTTTCCAGGGGCAAGCTGGAAACACCATATATTTT
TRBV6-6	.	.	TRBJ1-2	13	CASSPGEGNGYTF	TGTGCCAGCAGTCCAGGGGAGGGAAATGGCTACACCTTC
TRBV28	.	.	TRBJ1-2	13	CASSLQGLYGYTF	TGTGCCAGCAGTCTCCAGGGACTCTATGGCTACACCTTC
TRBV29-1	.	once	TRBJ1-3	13	CSVEQGGENTIYF	TGCAGCGTTGAACAGGGTGGAGAAAACACCATATATTTT
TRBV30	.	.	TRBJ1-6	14	CAWSTGQRNSPLHF	TGTGCCTGGAGTACAGGGCAACGGAATTCACCCCTCCACTTT
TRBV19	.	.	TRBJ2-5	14	CASSRGLHQETQYF	TGTGCCAGTAGTAGAGGACTACACCAAGAGACCCAGTACTTC
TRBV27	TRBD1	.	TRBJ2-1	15	CASMNRDRTYNEQFF	TGTGCCAGCATGAACCGGGACAGGACCTACAATGAGCAGTTCTTC
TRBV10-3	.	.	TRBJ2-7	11	CATEGSYEQYF	TGTGCCACTGAGGGCTCCTACGAGCAGTACTTC
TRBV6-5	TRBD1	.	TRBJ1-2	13	CASSPTGGYGYTF	TGTGCCAGCAGCCCGACAGGGGGCTATGGCTACACCTTC
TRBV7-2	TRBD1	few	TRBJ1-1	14	CASSTGQENTEAFF	TGTGCCAGCAGCACCGGACAGGAGAACACTGAAGCTTTCTTT
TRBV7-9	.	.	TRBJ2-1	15	CASSSGLWRNNEQFF	TGTGCCAGCAGCTCGGGACTTTGGAGAAACAATGAGCAGTTCTTC
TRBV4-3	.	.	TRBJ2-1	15	CASSQDVGRRNEQFF	TGCGCCAGCAGCCAAGATGTCGGCAGGCGAAATGAGCAGTTCTTC
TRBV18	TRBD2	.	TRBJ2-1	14	CASSPQPGGGEQFF	TGTGCCAGCTCACCACAACCGGGAGGGGGTGAGCAGTTCTTC
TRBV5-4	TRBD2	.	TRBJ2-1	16	CASSGTGTSGRNEQFF	TGTGCCAGCAGCGGAACCGGGACTAGCGGGAGGAATGAGCAGTTCTTC
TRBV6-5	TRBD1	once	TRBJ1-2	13	CASSKTGFGGYTF	TGTGCCAGCAGTAAGACAGGGTTTGGTGGCTACACCTTC
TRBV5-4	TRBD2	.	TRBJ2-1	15	CASSSLAGAYNEQFF	TGTGCCAGCAGCTCTTTAGCGGGGGCCTACAATGAGCAGTTCTTC
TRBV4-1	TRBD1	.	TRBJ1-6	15	CASSRPGQGDSPLHF	TGCGCCAGCAGCCGGCCGGGACAGGGGGATTCACCCCTCCACTTT
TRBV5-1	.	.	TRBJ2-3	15	CASGWGGGHTDTQYF	TGCGCCAGCGGCTGGGGCGGGGGCCACACAGATACGCAGTATTTT
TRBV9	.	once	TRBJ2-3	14	CASSVDVGIDTQYF	TGTGCCAGCAGCGTAGACGTCGGGATAGATACGCAGTATTTT
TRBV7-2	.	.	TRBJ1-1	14	CASSPIGSGTEAFF	TGTGCCAGCAGCCCCATTGGGTCGGGGACTGAAGCTTTCTTT
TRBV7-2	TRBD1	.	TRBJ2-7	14	CASSLGGGSYEQYF	TGTGCCAGCAGCTTAGGAGGGGGCAGCTACGAGCAGTACTTC
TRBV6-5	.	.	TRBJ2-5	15	CASRANFAEGETQYF	TGTGCCAGCAGGGCAAACTTCGCGGAGGGCGAGACCCAGTACTTC
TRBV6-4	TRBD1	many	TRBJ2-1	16	CASSVRAGQGYNEQFF	TGTGCCAGCAGTGTCCGGGCGGGACAGGGTTACAATGAGCAGTTCTTC
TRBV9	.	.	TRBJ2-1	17	CASSVARTGTPYNEQFF	TGTGCCAGCAGCGTAGCTCGAACCGGGACTCCGTACAATGAGCAGTTCTTC
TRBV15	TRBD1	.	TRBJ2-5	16	CATSRSSGQGQETQYF	TGTGCCACCAGCAGAAGCTCGGGACAGGGTCAAGAGACCCAGTACTTC
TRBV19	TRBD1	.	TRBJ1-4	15	CASSAPGTGDEKLFF	TGTGCCAGTAGTGCCCCCGGGACAGGGGATGAAAAACTGTTTTTT
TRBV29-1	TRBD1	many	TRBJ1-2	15	CSVDLGQGGVYGYTF	TGCAGCGTTGACCTAGGACAGGGTGGGGTCTATGGCTACACCTTC
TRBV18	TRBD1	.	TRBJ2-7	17	CASSPTGGAIFGYEQYF	TGTGCCAGCTCACCGACAGGGGGCGCGATCTTCGGCTACGAGCAGTACTTC
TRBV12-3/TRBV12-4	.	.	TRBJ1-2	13	CASSPNANYGYTF	TGTGCCAGCAGTCCCAATGCTAACTATGGCTACACCTTC
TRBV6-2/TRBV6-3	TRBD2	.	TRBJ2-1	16	CASSYSLAGAYNEQFF	TGTGCCAGCAGTTACTCACTAGCGGGAGCATACAATGAGCAGTTCTTC
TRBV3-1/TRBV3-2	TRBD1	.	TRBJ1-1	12	CARGRQGSGAFF	TGTGCCAGAGGCCGACAGGGGTCTGGAGCTTTCTTT
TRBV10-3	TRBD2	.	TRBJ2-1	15	CATAFLAGYGNEQFF	TGTGCCACCGCGTTTCTAGCGGGATACGGAAATGAGCAGTTCTTC
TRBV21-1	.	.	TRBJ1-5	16	CASSSIFLNSNQPQHF	TGTGCCAGCAGCTCAATTTTTCTAAATAGCAATCAGCCCCAGCATTTT
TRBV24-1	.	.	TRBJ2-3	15	CATSWTGGSTDTQYF	TGTGCCACCAGCTGGACTGGAGGGTCCACAGATACGCAGTATTTT
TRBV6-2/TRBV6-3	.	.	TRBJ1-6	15	CASSFGTPRDSPLHF	TGTGCCAGCAGTTTTGGGACACCGCGGGATTCACCCCTCCACTTT
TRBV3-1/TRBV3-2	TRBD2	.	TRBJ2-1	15	CASSLRGGYSNEQFF	TGTGCCAGCAGCCTCCGGGGGGGCTACTCCAATGAGCAGTTCTTC
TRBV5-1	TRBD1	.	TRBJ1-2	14	CASSTQQGNYGYTF	TGCGCCAGCAGCACCCAACAGGGGAACTATGGCTACACCTTC